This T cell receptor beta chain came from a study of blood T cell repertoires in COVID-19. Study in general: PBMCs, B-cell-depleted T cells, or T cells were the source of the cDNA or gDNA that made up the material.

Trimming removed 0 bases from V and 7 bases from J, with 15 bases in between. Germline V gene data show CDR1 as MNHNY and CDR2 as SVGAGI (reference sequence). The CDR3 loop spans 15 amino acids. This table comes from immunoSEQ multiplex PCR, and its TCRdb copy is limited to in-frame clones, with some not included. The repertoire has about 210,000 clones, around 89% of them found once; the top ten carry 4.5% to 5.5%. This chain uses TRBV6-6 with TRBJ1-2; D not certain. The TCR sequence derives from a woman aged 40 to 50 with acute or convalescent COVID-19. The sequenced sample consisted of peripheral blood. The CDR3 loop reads CASSYSGQAGGGYTF. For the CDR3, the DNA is TGTGCCAGCAGTTACTCGGGCCAGGCGGGAGGTGGCTACACCTTC.